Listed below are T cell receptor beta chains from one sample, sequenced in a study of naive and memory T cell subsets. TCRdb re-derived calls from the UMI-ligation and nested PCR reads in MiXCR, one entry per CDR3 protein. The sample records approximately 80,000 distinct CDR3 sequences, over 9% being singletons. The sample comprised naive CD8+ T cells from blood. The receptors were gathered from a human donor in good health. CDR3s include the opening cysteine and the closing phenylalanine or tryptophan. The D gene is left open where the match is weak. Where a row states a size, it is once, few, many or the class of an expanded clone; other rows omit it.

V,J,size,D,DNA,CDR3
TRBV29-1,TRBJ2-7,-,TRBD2,TGCAGCGTTGAGGCGGGAGGGCACGAGCAGTACTTC,CSVEAGGHEQYF
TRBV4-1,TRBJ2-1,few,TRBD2,TGCGCCAGCAGCCAACTAGCGGAGTACAATGAGCAGTTCTTC,CASSQLAEYNEQFF
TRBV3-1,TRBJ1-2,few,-,TGTGCCAGCAGCCAAGATTCGGACCGAACCTACTATGGCTACACCTTC,CASSQDSDRTYYGYTF
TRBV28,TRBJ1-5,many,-,TGTGCCAGCAGTAACGGCTACAATCAGCCCCAGCATTTT,CASSNGYNQPQHF
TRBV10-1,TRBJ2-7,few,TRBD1,TGCGCCAGCAGAGGGACAGAGAGTTCCTACGAGCAGTACTTC,CASRGTESSYEQYF
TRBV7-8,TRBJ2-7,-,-,TGTGCCAGCAGCTTAACCACAGGGATAACCTACGAGCAGTACTTC,CASSLTTGITYEQYF
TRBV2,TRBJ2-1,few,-,TGTGCCACCAACACCTACAATGAGCAGTTCTTC,CATNTYNEQFF
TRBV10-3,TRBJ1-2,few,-,TGTGCCATCAGTGGAAGGTCCGCCGGGAAGGATGGCTACACCTTC,CAISGRSAGKDGYTF
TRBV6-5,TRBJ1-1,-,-,TGTGCCAGCAGTTACGCCGGGACTGAAGCTTTCTTT,CASSYAGTEAFF
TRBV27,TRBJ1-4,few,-,TGTGCCAGCAGTGGGGAAAGGATGGAAAAACTGTTTTTT,CASSGERMEKLFF
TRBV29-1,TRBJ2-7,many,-,TGCAGCGTTGCGGGTGCTAGCTCCTACGAGCAGTACTTC,CSVAGASSYEQYF
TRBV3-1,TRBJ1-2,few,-,TGTGCCAGCAGCCACGGTAATAACTATGGCTACACCTTC,CASSHGNNYGYTF
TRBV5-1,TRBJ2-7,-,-,TGCGCCAGCAGCCTTCGCGGTCCCTCCTACGAGCAGTACTTC,CASSLRGPSYEQYF
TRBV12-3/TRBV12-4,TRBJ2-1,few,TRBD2,TGTGCCAGCAGCTATCCGGGACTAGGCGCTGAGGGTAATGAGCAGTTCTTC,CASSYPGLGAEGNEQFF
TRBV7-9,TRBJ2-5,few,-,TGTGCCAGCAGCCCACCTCGACAAGGAGCACGCACCCAGTACTTC,CASSPPRQGARTQYF
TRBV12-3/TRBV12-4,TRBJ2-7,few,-,TGTGCCAGCAGTTTTGGTGGGATCTCCTACGAGCAGTACTTC,CASSFGGISYEQYF
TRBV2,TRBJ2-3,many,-,TGTGCCAGCCTGGACCCGGCTAGCACTGCCACAGATACGCAGTATTTT,CASLDPASTATDTQYF
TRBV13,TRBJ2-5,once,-,TGTGCCAGCAGCGAAGGCGATCAAGAGACCCAGTACTTC,CASSEGDQETQYF
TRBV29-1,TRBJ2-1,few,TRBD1,TGCAGCGCCACCGGGACAGGAAACAATGAGCAGTTCTTC,CSATGTGNNEQFF
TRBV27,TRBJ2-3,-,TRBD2,TGTGCCAGCAGTGGCACTCGGACTAGCGGGAGCACAGATACGCAGTATTTT,CASSGTRTSGSTDTQYF